This T cell receptor (beta chain) is from a study of blood T cell repertoires in COVID-19. The CDR3 length is 16 residues. Germline CDR1 reads SGHRS; CDR2 reads YFSETQ. Unmatched junction bases numbered 9, after V lost 4 bases and J lost 4 bases. The method was immunoSEQ multiplex PCR; TCRdb's version includes in-frame clones alone and lacks a portion of them. Found here are about 250,000 clones, 70% to 90% of them singletons; the top ten hold about 1.7%. The receptor's source is a man in his forties or fifties who had recovered from COVID-19. The sample was PBMCs or T cells enriched from blood (not recorded which). V is TRBV5-1 and J is TRBJ2-1; 9 bases line up with TRBD2. CDR3 protein: CASSPSTSGIYNEQFF. The CDR3 DNA reads as TGCGCCAGCAGCCCCTCGACTAGCGGAATATACAATGAGCAGTTCTTC.